This TCR beta chain was found in a study of T cell repertoires in cytomegalovirus infection. Study summary: HLA-B-restricted CMV epitopes that are well studied were used alongside recently identified HLA-C-restricted ones. Matching HLA type, along with CMV infection, was indicated by public TCR beta signatures. General observations from the study: Accumulated public TCR beta family frequency recognized individuals carrying CMV together with the relevant HLA. HLA-C-restricted CMV clonotypes gave the most frequent clonotype in two of eight donors.

The V end was cut by 1 base, the J end by 8 bases, with 14 bases between. Germline V gives CDR1 SEHNR, CDR2 FQNEAQ (reference sequence). The CDR3 sequence is 14 residues long. TCRdb reanalysed the reads using MiXCR and keeps one entry per CDR3 protein. The data contain hundreds of thousands of distinct CDR3 sequences, around 31% of them seen just once; the ten biggest clones take up over 13%. This clonotype was seen a handful of times. Its target is not known. This TCR derives from a human donor in good health (CMV status not recorded). Some clones in this sample may be carry-over from other donors' samples. Material: cultured CD8+ T cells from PBMCs, obtained from culture after CMV antigen stimulation. The chain employs TRBV7-9 and TRBJ1-2; D is possibly TRBD1 (6 bases). CDR3 DNA: TGTGCCAGCAGCTTAGATGCAATTGGGGGCGGCTACACCTTC. It translates to CASSLDAIGGGYTF.